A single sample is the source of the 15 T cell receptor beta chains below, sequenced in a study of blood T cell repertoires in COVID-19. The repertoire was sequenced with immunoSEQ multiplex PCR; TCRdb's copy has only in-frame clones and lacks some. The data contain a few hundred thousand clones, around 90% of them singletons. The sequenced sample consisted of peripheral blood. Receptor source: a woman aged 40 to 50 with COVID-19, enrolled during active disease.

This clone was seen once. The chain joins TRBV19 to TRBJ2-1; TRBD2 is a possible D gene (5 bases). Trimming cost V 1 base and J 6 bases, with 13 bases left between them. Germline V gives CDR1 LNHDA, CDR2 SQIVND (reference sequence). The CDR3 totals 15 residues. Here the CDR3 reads CASSIGGPTRNEQFF. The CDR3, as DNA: TGTGCCAGTAGTATAGGCGGGCCGACTCGCAATGAGCAGTTCTTC.

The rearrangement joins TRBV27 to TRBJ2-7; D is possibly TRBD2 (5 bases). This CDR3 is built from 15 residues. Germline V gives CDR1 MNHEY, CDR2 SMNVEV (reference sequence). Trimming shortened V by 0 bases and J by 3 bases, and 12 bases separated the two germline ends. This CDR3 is CASSLSSGLRYEQYF. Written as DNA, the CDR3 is TGTGCCAGCAGTTTATCGTCCGGACTCCGCTACGAGCAGTACTTC.

CDR3 nucleotides: TGTGCCAGCAGCTTACACCGAACTGATCAAGAGACCCAGTACTTC. As protein: CASSLHRTDQETQYF. The rearrangement links TRBV11-2 to TRBJ2-5; D is unclear. Per germline, CDR1 SGHAT and CDR2 FQNNGV. The CDR3 has 15 amino acids. V lost 2 bases and J 2 bases, leaving 12 bases between the germline ends.

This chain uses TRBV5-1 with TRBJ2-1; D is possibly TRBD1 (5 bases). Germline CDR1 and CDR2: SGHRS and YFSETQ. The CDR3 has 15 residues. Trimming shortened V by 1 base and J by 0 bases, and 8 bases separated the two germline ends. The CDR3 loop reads CASSLRTSSYNEQFF. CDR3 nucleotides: TGCGCCAGCAGCTTGAGGACAAGCTCCTACAATGAGCAGTTCTTC.

CDR3 protein: CAWSQVGVNTEAFF. The CDR3 DNA sequence: TGTGCCTGGAGTCAGGTCGGGGTGAACACTGAAGCTTTCTTT. This chain connects TRBV30 to TRBJ1-1; D not certain. There are 14 residues in the CDR3. Trimming removed 2 bases at V and 0 bases at J, with 10 bases between. Germline CDR1 and CDR2: GTSNPN and SVGIG (reference sequence).

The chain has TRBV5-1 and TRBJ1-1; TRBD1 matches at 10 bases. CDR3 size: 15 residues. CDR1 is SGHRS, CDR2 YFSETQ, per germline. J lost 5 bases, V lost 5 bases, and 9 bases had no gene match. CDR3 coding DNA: TGCGCCAGCAGAAGCCAGACAGGGGGCAGTACTGAAGCTTTCTTT. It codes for CASRSQTGGSTEAFF.

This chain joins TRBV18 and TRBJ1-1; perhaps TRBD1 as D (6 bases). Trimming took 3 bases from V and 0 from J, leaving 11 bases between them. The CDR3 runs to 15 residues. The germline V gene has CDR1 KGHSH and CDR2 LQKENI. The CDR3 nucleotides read TGTGCCAGCTCACCGTTCGGACAGATGAACACTGAAGCTTTCTTT. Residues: CASSPFGQMNTEAFF.

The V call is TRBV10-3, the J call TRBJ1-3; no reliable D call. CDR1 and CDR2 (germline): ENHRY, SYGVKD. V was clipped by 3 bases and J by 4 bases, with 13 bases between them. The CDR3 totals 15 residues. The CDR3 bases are TGTGCCATCAGTGAAAGGAGAACTCTGGGAAACACCATATATTTT. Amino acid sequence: CAISERRTLGNTIYF.

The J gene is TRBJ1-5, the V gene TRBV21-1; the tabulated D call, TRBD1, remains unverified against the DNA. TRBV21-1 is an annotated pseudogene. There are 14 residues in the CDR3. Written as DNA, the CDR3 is TGTGCCAGCAGCAAAGGAGACAGAAAAGCGCCCCAGCATTTT. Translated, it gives CASSKGDRKAPQHF.

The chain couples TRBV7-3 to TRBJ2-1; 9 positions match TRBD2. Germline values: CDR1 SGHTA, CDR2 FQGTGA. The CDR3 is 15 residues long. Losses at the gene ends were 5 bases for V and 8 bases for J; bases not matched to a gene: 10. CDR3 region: CASSRSAGGIDEQFF. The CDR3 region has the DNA TGTGCCAGCAGCCGATCGGCGGGAGGGATCGATGAGCAGTTCTTC.

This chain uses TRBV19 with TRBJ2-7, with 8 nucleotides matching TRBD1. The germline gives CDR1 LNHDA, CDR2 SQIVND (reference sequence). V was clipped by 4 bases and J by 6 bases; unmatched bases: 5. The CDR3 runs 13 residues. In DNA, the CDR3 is TGTGCCAGTAGTACCTCACAGGGGGGCGAGCAGTACTTC. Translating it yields CASSTSQGGEQYF.

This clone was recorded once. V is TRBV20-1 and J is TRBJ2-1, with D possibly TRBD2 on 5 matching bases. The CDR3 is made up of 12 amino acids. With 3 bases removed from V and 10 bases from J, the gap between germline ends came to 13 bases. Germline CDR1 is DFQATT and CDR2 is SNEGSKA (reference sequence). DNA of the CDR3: TGCAGTGCTAGTGAGGGAGTGAGGGAGCAGTTCTTC. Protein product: CSASEGVREQFF.

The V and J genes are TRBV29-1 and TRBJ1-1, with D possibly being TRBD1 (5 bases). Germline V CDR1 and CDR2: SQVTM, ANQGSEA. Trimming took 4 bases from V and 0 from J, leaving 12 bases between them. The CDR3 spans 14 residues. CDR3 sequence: CSVALTVMNTEAFF. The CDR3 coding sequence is TGCAGCGTTGCGCTGACAGTCATGAACACTGAAGCTTTCTTT.

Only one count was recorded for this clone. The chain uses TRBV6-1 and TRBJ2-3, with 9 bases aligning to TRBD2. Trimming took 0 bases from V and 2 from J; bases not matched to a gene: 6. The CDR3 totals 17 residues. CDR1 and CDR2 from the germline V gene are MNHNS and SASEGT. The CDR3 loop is CASSEAGLAGLTDTQYF. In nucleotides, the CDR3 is TGTGCCAGCAGTGAAGCCGGTCTAGCGGGGCTCACAGATACGCAGTATTTT.

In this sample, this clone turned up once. The CDR3 protein is CASSSLPLLNTIYF. The CDR3 DNA follows: TGTGCCAGCAGCTCGCTACCCCTATTAAACACCATATATTTT. The V call is TRBV6-5, the J call TRBJ1-3; D is uncertain. The CDR3 has 14 amino acids. Germline V gene lookup returns CDR1 MNHEY and CDR2 SVGAGI. The V and J ends lost 6 bases and 6 bases respectively, with 15 bases between them.